A selection of T cell receptor beta chains follows, all from one sample in a study of shared clonotypes between healthy human individuals. Clones were sequenced by immunoSEQ multiplex PCR, and TCRdb holds only the in-frame ones, with some missing. The sample has more than 2,000,000 clones, more than 80% seen once. Sequences were obtained from naive CD4+ T cells from PBMCs. The receptors here all came from a man aged 18-30 years in good health. Some clones in this sample may be carry-over from other donors' samples. Each CDR3 is given with its conserved first and last residue. The D gene is left open where the match is weak.

j_call v_call d_call cdr3_aa cdr3_nt
TRBJ1-3 TRBV28 TRBD1 CASSLLTGVVNTIYF TGTGCCAGCAGTTTATTGACAGGGGTGGTAAACACCATATATTTT
TRBJ2-6 TRBV6-1 - CASRGTGANVLTF TGTGCCAGCAGAGGGACTGGGGCCAACGTCCTGACTTTC
TRBJ2-1 TRBV10-3 - CAVSPVQDEQFF TGTGCCGTCTCCCCAGTACAAGATGAGCAGTTCTTC
TRBJ2-2 TRBV7-3 TRBD2 CASSTRTSGNTGELFF TGTGCCAGCAGCACCCGGACTAGCGGGAACACCGGGGAGCTGTTTTTT
TRBJ1-2 TRBV7-6 - CASSPTGTGFTYGYTF TGTGCCAGCAGCCCCACGGGGACCGGGTTTACTTATGGCTACACCTTC
TRBJ1-1 TRBV7-8 - CASSSHGAQGRTTEAFF TGTGCCAGCAGCTCCCATGGGGCGCAGGGGCGGACCACTGAAGCTTTCTTT
TRBJ1-1 TRBV28 - CASSFLPGGLDMNTEAFF TGTGCCAGCAGTTTTCTCCCTGGAGGGCTCGATATGAACACTGAAGCTTTCTTT
TRBJ2-7 TRBV6-1 - CASSEVQGGSYEQYF TGTGCCAGCAGTGAAGTGCAGGGGGGCTCCTACGAGCAGTACTTC
TRBJ2-3 TRBV5-1 TRBD2 CANLGLAGLGTQYF TGCGCCAACTTGGGACTAGCGGGACTAGGTACGCAGTATTTT
TRBJ2-7 TRBV5-1 - CASSSEGRGYEQYF TGCGCCAGCAGCTCGGAGGGCCGAGGCTACGAGCAGTACTTC
TRBJ2-7 TRBV6-4 TRBD2 CASSRLAGGVGEQYF TGTGCCAGCAGTAGACTAGCGGGAGGCGTAGGGGAGCAGTACTTC
TRBJ1-5 TRBV2 - CASKSSSGTPQPQHF TGTGCCAGCAAATCCTCCTCCGGGACACCACAGCCCCAGCATTTT
TRBJ2-7 TRBV9 - CASSVAAGGYEQYF TGTGCCAGCAGCGTAGCGGCTGGAGGGTACGAGCAGTACTTC
TRBJ1-5 TRBV6-6 TRBD1 CASSLGQGRHF TGTGCCAGCAGTTTAGGACAGGGAAGGCATTTT